The present TCR beta chain was sequenced within a study of T cell responses to AZD1222 COVID-19 vaccine. The CDR3 has 16 residues. With regard to this clone: Antigen unknown.

General study points: Following two doses of AZD1222, Spike-specific TCR breadth and depth rose. Spike was spanned by vaccine-associated CD4 TCRs, which were dominant at 160-218 and 743-854.

Repertoires were generated with immunoSEQ multiplex PCR, while TCRdb's copy carries only in-frame clones and drops some. The data hold about 57,000 clones, with approximately 86% observed a single time. The receptor comes from an adult in good health. The sample was peripheral blood, taken on day 0 of AZD1222 vaccination. The chain joins TRBV21-1 to TRBJ1-3; the D call TRBD1 from the table was never checked on the DNA. TRBV21-1 is listed as a pseudogene. For the CDR3, the DNA is TGTGCCAGCAGCAAACAGGGGTTTAAGGCTGGAAACACCATATATTTT. Translation gives CASSKQGFKAGNTIYF.